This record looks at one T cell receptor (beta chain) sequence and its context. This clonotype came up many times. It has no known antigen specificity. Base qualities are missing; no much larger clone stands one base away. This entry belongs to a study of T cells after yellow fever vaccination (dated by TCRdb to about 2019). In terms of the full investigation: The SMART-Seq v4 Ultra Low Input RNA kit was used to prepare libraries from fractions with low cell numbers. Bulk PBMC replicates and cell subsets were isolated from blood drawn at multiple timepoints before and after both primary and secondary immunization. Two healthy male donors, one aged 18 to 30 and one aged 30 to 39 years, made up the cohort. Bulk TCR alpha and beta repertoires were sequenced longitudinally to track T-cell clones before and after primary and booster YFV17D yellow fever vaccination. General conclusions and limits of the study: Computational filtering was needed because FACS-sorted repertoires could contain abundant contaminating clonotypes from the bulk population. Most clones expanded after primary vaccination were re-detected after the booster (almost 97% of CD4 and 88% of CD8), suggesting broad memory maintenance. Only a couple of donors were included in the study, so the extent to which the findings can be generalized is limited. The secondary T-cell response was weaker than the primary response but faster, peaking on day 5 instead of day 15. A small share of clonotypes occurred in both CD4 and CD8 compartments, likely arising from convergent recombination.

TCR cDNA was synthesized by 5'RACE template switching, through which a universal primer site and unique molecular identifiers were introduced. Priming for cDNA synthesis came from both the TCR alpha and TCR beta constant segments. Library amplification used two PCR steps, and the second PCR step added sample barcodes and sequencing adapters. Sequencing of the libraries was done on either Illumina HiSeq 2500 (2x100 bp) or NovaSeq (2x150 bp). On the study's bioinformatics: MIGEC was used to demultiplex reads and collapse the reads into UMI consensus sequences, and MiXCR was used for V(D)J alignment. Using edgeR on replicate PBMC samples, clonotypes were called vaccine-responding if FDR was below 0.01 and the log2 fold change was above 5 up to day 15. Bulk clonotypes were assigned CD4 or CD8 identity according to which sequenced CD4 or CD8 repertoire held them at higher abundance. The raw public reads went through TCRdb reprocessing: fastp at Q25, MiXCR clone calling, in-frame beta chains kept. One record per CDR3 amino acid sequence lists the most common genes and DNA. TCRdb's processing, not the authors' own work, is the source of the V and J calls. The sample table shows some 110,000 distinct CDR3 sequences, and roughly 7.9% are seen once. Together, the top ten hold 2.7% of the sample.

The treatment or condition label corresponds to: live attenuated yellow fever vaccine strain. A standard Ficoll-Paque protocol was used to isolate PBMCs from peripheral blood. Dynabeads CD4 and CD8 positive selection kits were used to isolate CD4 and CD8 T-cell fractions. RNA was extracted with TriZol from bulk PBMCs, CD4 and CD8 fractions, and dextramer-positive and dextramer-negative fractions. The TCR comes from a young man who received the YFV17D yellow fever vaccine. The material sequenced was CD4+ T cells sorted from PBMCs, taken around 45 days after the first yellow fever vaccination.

Here is the DNA: TGTGCCAGCAGTCCCTATGACCAAGAGACCCAGTACTTC. Its coded protein is CASSPYDQETQYF. The chain is encoded by TRBV12-3 or TRBV12-4 joined to TRBJ2-5, with no D gene named confidently. V sheds 5 bases and J sheds 0 bases, leaving 7 bases between their ends. The CDR3 contains 13 residues, cysteine and phenylalanine counted. The read is trimmed to its CDR3 DNA, 39 bases read in frame from base 1.